A single sample is the source of the 7 T cell receptor beta chains below, sequenced in a study of T cells after yellow fever vaccination. TCRdb re-called the 5' RACE reads through MiXCR, storing one row per CDR3 protein. The repertoire consists of over 300,000 distinct CDR3 sequences, with approximately 3.8% occurring once and the leading ten covering less than 25%. The sequencing used PBMCs, collected on the day of the yellow fever booster vaccination. These receptors all stem from a man younger than 35 who received the YFV17D yellow fever vaccine.

V is TRBV4-3 and J is TRBJ1-2; 9 positions match TRBD1. This CDR3 is built from 14 residues. After removal of 3 bases from V and 3 bases from J, the junction contained 2 bases not matched to a gene. Per germline, CDR1 LGHNA and CDR2 YSLEER. In nucleotides, the CDR3 is TGCGCCAGCAGCCAGGGACAGGGTTACTATGGCTACACCTTC. Translating gives CASSQGQGYYGYTF.

V usage is TRBV6-6 and J usage is TRBJ1-4, with D possibly matching TRBD1 (5 bases). The CDR3 covers 11 residues. The V gene's germline CDR1 is MNHNY and CDR2 SVGAGI (reference sequence). Deletions cut 5 bases from V and 17 bases from J, with 15 bases between. The CDR3 protein is CASSTGTGRFF. CDR3 DNA: TGTGCCAGCAGTACCGGGACTGGGAGATTTTTT.

This clonotype was detected ten times or more. V is TRBV7-2 and J is TRBJ2-7, with 7 bases matching TRBD1. V shed 4 bases and J 0 bases; nucleotides not matched to a gene: 0. The V gene's germline CDR1 is SGHTA and CDR2 FQGNSA. The CDR3 is 13 residues long. The CDR3 protein is CASSWDSSYEQYF. The CDR3 DNA follows: TGTGCCAGCAGCTGGGACAGCTCCTACGAGCAGTACTTC.

The chain links TRBV7-9 to TRBJ1-4, with 9 bases fitting TRBD1. V gave up 6 bases and J gave up 8 bases; unmatched junction bases: 4. The CDR3 is made up of 13 amino acids. Germline assignment: CDR1 SEHNR and CDR2 FQNEAQ (reference sequence). In DNA, the CDR3 is TGTGCCAGCAGAACAGGGGGCAGAGAAAAACTGTTTTTT. Protein product: CASRTGGREKLFF.

The sample holds many counts of this clonotype. The rearrangement uses TRBV4-3 and TRBJ1-1, with D possibly matching TRBD1 (6 bases). CDR1 is LGHNA and CDR2 is YSLEER in the germline V gene. The CDR3 loop spans 16 amino acids. Between the trimmed V and J ends, which lost 1 base and 1 base, there was a span of 13 bases. The CDR3 bases are TGCGCCAGCAGCCAAGGAATAGGACAGCAGAACACTGAAGCTTTCTTT. As protein: CASSQGIGQQNTEAFF.

This clonotype was picked up many times. The chain has TRBV11-2 and TRBJ1-3; maybe TRBD1 (6 bases). Germline V gene data show CDR1 as SGHAT and CDR2 as FQNNGV. Trimming cost V 3 bases and J 4 bases, with 10 bases left between them. This CDR3 contains 14 residues. This chain's CDR3 is CASSLGGRGNTIYF. Here the CDR3 DNA reads TGTGCCAGCAGCTTGGGGGGGCGCGGAAACACCATATATTTT.

The chain uses TRBV20-1 and TRBJ2-3; unclear D gene. From germline, CDR1 is DFQATT and CDR2 SNEGSKA (reference sequence). There are 14 residues in the CDR3. Deletions cut 2 bases from V and 0 bases from J, with 9 bases between. CDR3 loop: CSARSSWSTDTQYF. The DNA for the CDR3 is TGCAGTGCTAGATCGAGCTGGAGCACAGATACGCAGTATTTT.